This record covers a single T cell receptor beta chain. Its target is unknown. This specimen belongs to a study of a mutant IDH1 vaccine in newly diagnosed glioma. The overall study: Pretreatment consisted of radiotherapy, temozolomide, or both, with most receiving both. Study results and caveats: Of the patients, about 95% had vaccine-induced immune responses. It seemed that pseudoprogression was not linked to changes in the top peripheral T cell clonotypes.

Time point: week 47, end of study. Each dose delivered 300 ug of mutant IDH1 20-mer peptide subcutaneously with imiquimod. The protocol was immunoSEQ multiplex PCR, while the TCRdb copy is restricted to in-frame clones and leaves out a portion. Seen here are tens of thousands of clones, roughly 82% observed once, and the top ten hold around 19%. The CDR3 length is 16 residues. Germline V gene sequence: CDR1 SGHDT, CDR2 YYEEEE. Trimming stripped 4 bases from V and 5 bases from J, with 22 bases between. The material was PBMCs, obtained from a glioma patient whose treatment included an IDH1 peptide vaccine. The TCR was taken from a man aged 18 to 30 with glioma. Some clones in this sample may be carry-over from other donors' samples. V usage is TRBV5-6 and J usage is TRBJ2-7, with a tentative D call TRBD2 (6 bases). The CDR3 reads CASSRLQYAGWDEQYF. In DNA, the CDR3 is TGTGCCAGCAGCAGACTCCAGTATGCGGGGTGGGACGAGCAGTACTTC. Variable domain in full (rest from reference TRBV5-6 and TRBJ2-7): DAGVTQSPTHLIKTRGQQVTLRCSPKSGHDTVSWYQQALGQGPQFIFQYYEEEERQRGNFPDRFSGHQFPNYSSELNVNALLLGDSALYLCASSRLQYAGWDEQYFGPGTRLTVT.